The source of this T cell receptor (beta chain) is a study of blood T cells in healthy people across ages. The people who gave samples were healthy Caucasians from Russia, aged roughly 6 to 90. Whenever a sample was processed, at least 7 million PBMCs were isolated. At least 5 micrograms of total RNA were extracted per sample. This CDR3 region has 10 residues. Germline values: CDR1 SNHLY, CDR2 FYNNEI. Trimming removed 7 bases from V and 8 bases from J, with 5 bases in between. A second roughly 6 to 12 cycle PCR used barcoded and J-beta primers. From the 5' RACE reads, TCRdb called clonotypes with MiXCR, one entry per CDR3 protein. The sample lists about 730,000 distinct CDR3 sequences, around 40% seen once, with 20% to 25% in the top ten.

V and J are TRBV2 and TRBJ1-4; D unresolved. This TCR derives from an older woman in good health. The sequenced material came from blood. This chain's CDR3 is CASTGEKLFF. Written as DNA, the CDR3 is TGTGCCAGCACCGGGGAAAAACTGTTTTTT.